This is a list of T cell receptor beta chains from one sample in a study of T cells in Graves' hyperthyroidism and ophthalmopathy. TCRdb fed the multiplex PCR reads into MiXCR, producing one record per CDR3 protein. The profile shows around 250,000 distinct CDR3 sequences, more than 20% of them singletons. The sample taken for sequencing was blood. The receptor set was obtained from a woman between 40 and 55 years old with Graves' ophthalmopathy. Each CDR3 is given with its conserved first and last residue. D genes are given only for firm matches. The size entry is marked missing in some rows and otherwise reads once, few, many or a size class.

V	D	size	J	DNA	CDR3
TRBV28	.	many	TRBJ1-2	TGTGCCAGCAGTCCGAGCAGAGTTTTTAACTATGGCTACACCTTC	CASSPSRVFNYGYTF
TRBV27	.	many	TRBJ2-2	TGTGCCAGTAAATGGACAGAAAACACCGGGGAGCTGTTTTTT	CASKWTENTGELFF
TRBV12-3/TRBV12-4	.	.	TRBJ2-7	TGTGCCAGCAGTTTATCTTGGGGAGGCTACGAGCAGGAGTACTTC	CASSLSWGGYEQEYF
TRBV20-1	.	once	TRBJ2-7	TGCAGTGCTAGGCCCCGCCGAGGGGCAGGCTACGAGCAGTACTTC	CSARPRRGAGYEQYF
TRBV7-2	.	many	TRBJ1-1	TGTGCCAGCAGCTTAGGGCGTCTGGGGGGTTTGGGCACTGAAGCTTTCTTT	CASSLGRLGGLGTEAFF
TRBV24-1	TRBD1	.	TRBJ1-5	TGTGCCAGCAGTGTACATAAGGGACAGGGACTTCAGCCCCAGCATTTT	CASSVHKGQGLQPQHF
TRBV28	.	.	TRBJ2-4	TGTGCCAGCAGTATCGGACCGGCTTCGATGTACATTCAGTACTTC	CASSIGPASMYIQYF
TRBV12-3/TRBV12-4	.	many	TRBJ1-6	TGTGCCAGCAGTTTAGCCGGGCCTCAATATAATTCACCCCTCCACTTT	CASSLAGPQYNSPLHF
TRBV12-3/TRBV12-4	TRBD2	many	TRBJ2-7	TGTGCCAGCAATCCGGGCGGGAGGCTAGGGGAGCAGTACTTC	CASNPGGRLGEQYF
TRBV28	TRBD1	many	TRBJ1-5	TGTGCCAGCAGCCTCCGGGGGACAGGGAATCAGCCCCAGCATTTT	CASSLRGTGNQPQHF
TRBV19	.	many	TRBJ1-5	TGTGCCAGTAGTATTTTAGGACCGAGCAATCAGCCCCAGCATTTT	CASSILGPSNQPQHF
TRBV6-5	TRBD2	many	TRBJ2-2	TGTGCCAGCAATCCCCTAGCGGCGACCGGGGAGCTGTTTTTT	CASNPLAATGELFF
TRBV3-1	TRBD1	few	TRBJ1-2	TGTGCCAGCAGCCAGAGGACAGGGAGGGCTCCCTATGGCTACACCTTC	CASSQRTGRAPYGYTF
TRBV6-2/TRBV6-3	TRBD1	few	TRBJ1-2	TGTGCCAGCAGTAAGACAGGGGAGCGTCACTATGGCTACACCTTC	CASSKTGERHYGYTF
TRBV28	.	.	TRBJ2-2	TGTGCCAGCCGGCGTTGGGGGAGCACCGGGGAGCTGTTTTTT	CASRRWGSTGELFF
TRBV24-1	TRBD2	many	TRBJ2-3	TGTGCCACCAGTGATTTTTCAGCGGGAGAAGCAGATACGCAGTATTTT	CATSDFSAGEADTQYF
TRBV11-2	.	many	TRBJ1-1	TGTGCCAGCAGCATCACTCCGGGAGGAAACACTGAAGCTTTCTTT	CASSITPGGNTEAFF
TRBV6-1	TRBD1	many	TRBJ2-7	TGTGCCAGCAGTGGACAGGGAGTAGAGCAGTACTTC	CASSGQGVEQYF
TRBV12-3/TRBV12-4	.	.	TRBJ1-3	TGTGCCAGCAGCCACGACAGACACTCTGGAAACACCATATATTTT	CASSHDRHSGNTIYF
TRBV2	TRBD2	many	TRBJ2-4	TGTGCCAGCCACAGTGGGACTAGCAAGTCGAACATTCAGTACTTC	CASHSGTSKSNIQYF
TRBV27	.	many	TRBJ1-2	TGTGCCAGCAGTTTATTGAACAGTGGAGGTGGCTACACCTTC	CASSLLNSGGGYTF
TRBV12-3/TRBV12-4	TRBD2	.	TRBJ2-7	TGTGCCAGCAGTTTAGCGCTAGCGGGCTACGAGCAGTACTTC	CASSLALAGYEQYF
TRBV28	.	many	TRBJ1-5	TGTGCCAGCAGTTTATTCGTCAGTATCAACAATCAGCCCCAGCATTTT	CASSLFVSINNQPQHF
TRBV20-1	.	many	TRBJ1-1	TGCAGTGCTAGAAAGTCCAACATGAACACTGAAGCTTTCTTT	CSARKSNMNTEAFF
TRBV28	.	.	TRBJ2-5	TGTGCCAGTAGATTGACAGGCCCGGGTGAATTTGACTTC	CASRLTGPGEFDF
TRBV7-2	.	.	TRBJ2-5	TGTGCCAGCAGCTTATATGGACCCCAAGAGACCCAGTACTTC	CASSLYGPQETQYF
TRBV6-1	.	.	TRBJ2-5	TGTGCCAGCAGAGAAGGCCGGGAGATAGAGACGCAGTACTTC	CASREGREIETQYF
TRBV6-1	.	many	TRBJ1-1	TGTGCCAGCAGCCCTCCCGGGGAAATGAACACTGAAGCTTTCTTT	CASSPPGEMNTEAFF
TRBV29-1	.	many	TRBJ2-7	TGCAGCGTTGATTGGGGGAGGGAGCAGTACTTC	CSVDWGREQYF
TRBV25-1	.	many	TRBJ2-2	TGTGCCAGCAGTGAATGGGATTCCCCCGGGGAGCTGTTTTTT	CASSEWDSPGELFF
TRBV9	TRBD1	many	TRBJ1-6	TGTGCCAGCAGCACTGTGACAGGGGTGGATTCACCCCTCCACTTT	CASSTVTGVDSPLHF
TRBV7-2	TRBD1	many	TRBJ2-7	TGTGCCAGCAGCGTATGGGACAGTAACTCCTACGAGCAGTACTTC	CASSVWDSNSYEQYF
TRBV20-1	.	many	TRBJ1-5	TGCAGTGCTAGGACAGGTTGGGATCAGCCCCAGCATTTT	CSARTGWDQPQHF
TRBV11-2	TRBD1	many	TRBJ2-5	TGTGCCAGCAGCACCGGACAGGTACAAGAGACCCAGTACTTC	CASSTGQVQETQYF
TRBV5-1	.	.	TRBJ2-2	TGCGCCAGCGTAGAGGGCTCGGGCACCGGGGAGCTGTTTTTT	CASVEGSGTGELFF
TRBV20-1	.	many	TRBJ2-7	TGCAGTGCCCCAACGCTAGCCGGGAACTACGAGCAGTACTTC	CSAPTLAGNYEQYF
TRBV12-3/TRBV12-4	TRBD1	many	TRBJ2-7	TGTGCCAGCAGCAACAGGGGGAACGACAGATCCTACGAGCAGTACTTC	CASSNRGNDRSYEQYF
TRBV5-1	.	many	TRBJ1-1	TGCGCCAGCAGCTCCGCAGGGATAATGAACACTGAAGCTTTCTTT	CASSSAGIMNTEAFF
TRBV18	.	.	TRBJ2-5	TGTGCCAGCTCGCCACGGGGGACAGACGGTAAAGAGACCCAGTACTTC	CASSPRGTDGKETQYF
TRBV7-9	TRBD1	.	TRBJ2-5	TGTGCCAGCAGCTTGTTCGGGACAGAAGAGACCCAGTACTTC	CASSLFGTEETQYF
TRBV6-1	TRBD1	.	TRBJ2-7	TGTGCCAGCAGTCTCAGGACAGGGGCAAACGAGCAGTACTTC	CASSLRTGANEQYF
TRBV28	.	.	TRBJ2-5	TGTGCCAGCAGTTGGCTCGGGGGCCGTGACCAAGAGACCCAGTACTTC	CASSWLGGRDQETQYF
TRBV7-9	.	.	TRBJ2-5	TGTGCCAGCAGAGCCCGAACAGAGACCCAGTACTTC	CASRARTETQYF
TRBV12-3/TRBV12-4	.	many	TRBJ2-2	TGTGCCAGCAGTTTAGGACTAAACACCGGGGAGCTGTTTTTT	CASSLGLNTGELFF
TRBV11-2	TRBD1	many	TRBJ1-1	TGTGCCAGCAGCAACAGGGGAGCGTTGAACACTGAAGCTTTCTTT	CASSNRGALNTEAFF
TRBV20-1	TRBD1	many	TRBJ2-2	TGCAGTGCTAGAGGCACCGGGACAGACACCGGGGAGCTGTTTTTT	CSARGTGTDTGELFF
TRBV4-2	.	few	TRBJ2-2	TGTGCCAGCAGCCAGGAGGACAGTTACACCGGGGAGCTGTCTTTT	CASSQEDSYTGELSF
TRBV20-1	TRBD1	few	TRBJ2-5	TGCAGTGCTAAATTCCCCGGGACAGGGGGCGCGGAGACCCAGTACTTC	CSAKFPGTGGAETQYF